The next 29 T cell receptor beta chains were all read from a single sample in a study of high-grade serous ovarian cancer treatment subgroups (dated by TCRdb to 2020 to 2023). The library was built by means of the immunoSEQ multiplex PCR assay. TCRdb re-hosts the immuneACCESS table, in-frame sequences only. Its copies lack some clones; in the studies checked, an unresolved V gene accounts for under half of them, and the cause for the rest is not known. The table for this sample lists thousands of clones; about 66% of them were counted only once. The ten largest make up 13% to 15% of the sample. Collection of tumor samples took place before definitive surgery or chemotherapy. Sequenced material: tumor tissue. These receptors all stem from a human donor with high-grade serous ovarian cancer.

This chain links TRBV5-8 with TRBJ1-2, with TRBD1 as a possible D gene (5 bases). This CDR3 spans 13 amino acids. Germline V lookup: CDR1 SGHTS, CDR2 YDEGEE. V gave up 3 bases and J gave up 0 bases, with 6 bases separating them. In DNA, the CDR3 is TGTGCCAGCAGCTCGGGACCTAACTATGGCTACACCTTC. Translation: CASSSGPNYGYTF.

V gene TRBV6-5 combines with J gene TRBJ1-2, with D possibly matching TRBD1 (6 bases). The CDR3 is made up of 15 amino acids. Looked up from germline, CDR1 is MNHEY and CDR2 is SVGAGI. V was pared by 0 bases and J by 2 bases, with 10 bases between. The CDR3 protein is CASSYSSGANYGYTF. The CDR3 DNA reads TGTGCCAGCAGTTACTCGTCAGGGGCCAACTATGGCTACACCTTC.

The rearrangement uses TRBV7-3 and TRBJ2-1; D unclear. CDR1 SGHTA and CDR2 FQGTGA come from the germline V gene. Trimming removed 5 bases from V and 0 bases from J, with 11 bases in between. This CDR3 is 15 amino acids long. The CDR3 DNA is TGTGCCAGCAGCATCTCTGCAGACTCCTACAATGAGCAGTTCTTC. Translated: CASSISADSYNEQFF.

The chain recombines TRBV2 with TRBJ1-1; D gene ambiguous. The germline V and J ends were trimmed by 3 bases and 1 base, with 3 bases remaining between them. The CDR3 loop spans 12 amino acids. The germline CDR1 and CDR2 sequences are SNHLY and FYNNEI. The CDR3 region is CASSEENTEAFF. In nucleotides, the CDR3 is TGTGCCAGCAGTGAGGAGAACACTGAAGCTTTCTTT. Combining the CDR3 with reference TRBV2 and TRBJ1-1 gives the whole variable domain EPEVTQTPSHQVTQMGQEVILRCVPISNHLYFYWYRQILGQKVEFLVSFYNNEISEKSEIFDDQFSVERPDGSNFTLKIRSTKLEDSAMYFCASSEENTEAFFGQGTRLTVV.

By sample fraction, this clone is medium-sized (0.01 to 0.1%). The chain joins TRBV7-2 to TRBJ2-2; no clear D. V was trimmed by 4 bases and J by 10 bases, leaving 16 bases between them. The CDR3 spans 14 residues. Germline V lookup: CDR1 SGHTA, CDR2 FQGNSA. The CDR3 DNA follows: TGTGCCAGCAGCTACGGTCAGGCCCCCGAGGAGCTGTTTTTT. Translated, it gives CASSYGQAPEELFF.

This sequence joins TRBV6-1 and TRBJ2-7, with unresolved D. The V gene lost 8 bases and the J gene lost 3 bases, with 23 bases spanning the gap. The length of the CDR3 is 16 residues. Germline lookup yields CDR1 MNHNS and CDR2 SASEGT. For the CDR3, the DNA is TGTGCCAGCGGTGGTGGTAGGGCAGACGAGAACTACGAGCAGTACTTC. Its protein product is CASGGGRADENYEQYF.

The chain employs TRBV6-1 and TRBJ2-1; 8 bases match TRBD2. The CDR3 has 17 residues. V shed 3 bases and J 6 bases; nucleotides not matched to a gene: 13. Germline values: CDR1 MNHNS, CDR2 SASEGT. The CDR3 nucleotides are TGTGCCAGCAGTGAGGTACCAGGGACTAGGTCGGTCAATGAGCAGTTCTTC. This translates into CASSEVPGTRSVNEQFF.

The gene calls are TRBV7-2 and TRBJ2-5; D gene unclear. The J call is doubtful: the DNA matches TRBJ2-7 better. CDR1 and CDR2 (germline): SGHTA, FQGNSA. The CDR3 has 15 residues. CDR3: CASSLEYGSLYEQYF. In nucleotides, the CDR3 is TGTGCCAGCAGCTTGGAGTACGGGTCACTCTACGAGCAGTACTTC.

This chain uses TRBV9 with TRBJ1-1; possibly TRBD1 for D (6 bases). Germline V lookup: CDR1 SGDLS, CDR2 YYNGEE. Trimming left V 3 bases short and J 3 bases short, with 12 bases between. The CDR3 has 14 residues. Written as DNA, the CDR3 is TGTGCCAGCAGCGCGCGGGACATACACACTGAAGCTTTCTTT. It codes for CASSARDIHTEAFF.

The J gene is TRBJ2-3, the V gene TRBV29-1; 12 bases match TRBD2. The trim removed 0 bases at V and 4 bases at J, leaving 11 bases unmatched. Germline CDR1 SQVTM, CDR2 ANQGSEA. The CDR3 sequence is 18 residues long. CDR3 region: CSVEEGYLAGGRPDTQYF. The CDR3 region has the DNA TGCAGCGTTGAAGAGGGGTACCTAGCGGGGGGGCGACCAGATACGCAGTATTTT.

This clone was counted only a few times. The chain uses TRBV5-1 and TRBJ1-5, with 8 bases lining up with TRBD1. V was pared by 0 bases and J by 5 bases, with 1 base of the junction left unmatched. The germline gives CDR1 SGHRS, CDR2 YFSETQ. The CDR3 length is 14 residues. The CDR3 region is CASSLGTGYQPQHF. Written as DNA, the CDR3 is TGCGCCAGCAGCTTGGGGACAGGGTATCAGCCCCAGCATTTT.

This sequence joins TRBV18 and TRBJ1-1; D gene ambiguous. The V end lost 6 bases, the J end lost 1 base, and 15 bases lay between the germline ends. The CDR3 sequence is 15 residues long. Germline lookup yields CDR1 KGHSH and CDR2 LQKENI. CDR3 loop: CASSRTRTANTEAFF. CDR3 in DNA: TGTGCCAGCTCCCGCACGCGGACGGCGAACACTGAAGCTTTCTTT.

This clone was counted only a few times. The chain recombines TRBV21-1 with TRBJ1-5. TRBV21-1 is given as a pseudogene. This CDR3 is built from 16 residues. CDR3: CASSRALHWHHQPQHF. CDR3 DNA sequence: TGTGCCAGCAGTAGAGCTCTACATTGGCATCATCAGCCCCAGCATTTT.

The chain recombines TRBV5-1 with TRBJ2-7; D not certain. CDR1 and CDR2 (germline): SGHRS, YFSETQ. The CDR3 contains 12 residues. Trimming stripped 4 bases from V and 4 bases from J, with 9 bases between. The CDR3 DNA is TGCGCCAGCAGCCTAGACATGTACGAGCAGTACTTC. It yields the protein CASSLDMYEQYF.

This chain joins TRBV4-1 and TRBJ1-4; 7 bases are a match to TRBD1. V trimming: 5 bases; J trimming: 0 bases; junction bases outside the gene matches: 9. The germline V gene has CDR1 MGHRA and CDR2 YSYEKL. The CDR3 sequence is 17 residues long. CDR3 nucleotides: TGCGCCAGCAGCTTACAACGGACAGGTCCAACTAATGAAAAACTGTTTTTT. Translated, it gives CASSLQRTGPTNEKLFF.

This clone was observed once. The CDR3 sequence is CASSYGPGGRSSYEQYF. For the CDR3, the DNA is TGTGCCAGCAGTTACGGACCAGGGGGCCGCAGCTCCTACGAGCAGTACTTC. The rearrangement links TRBV6-7 to TRBJ2-7; 8 positions agree with TRBD1. TRBV6-7 is sorted into the ORF group, with uncertain function. The V segment lost 2 bases and the J segment 0 bases; nucleotides outside the gene matches: 9. The CDR3 is 17 amino acids.

This clone has just a few counts. The V gene is TRBV4-3, the J gene TRBJ1-3; TRBD1 matches at 7 bases. Germline lookup yields CDR1 LGHNA and CDR2 YSLEER. The CDR3 sequence is 17 residues long. Trimming at V came to 0 bases and at J to 0 bases, leaving 5 bases not matched to a gene. The CDR3 sequence is CASSQDAGGFSGNTIYF. The CDR3 nucleotides are TGCGCCAGCAGCCAAGATGCAGGGGGTTTCTCTGGAAACACCATATATTTT.

This clone turned up a few times. The rearrangement joins TRBV5-1 to TRBJ2-7, with D possibly matching TRBD1 (5 bases). V lost 4 bases and J 2 bases, leaving 13 bases between the germline ends. The CDR3 has 14 residues. Germline CDR1 is SGHRS and CDR2 is YFSETQ. The CDR3 loop reads CASSPGTGAYEQYF. CDR3 nucleotides: TGCGCCAGCAGCCCGGGTACAGGCGCCTACGAGCAGTACTTC.

This chain links TRBV11-2 with TRBJ2-7; TRBD1 agrees at 9 bases. The length of the CDR3 is 14 residues. V trimming: 5 bases; J trimming: 3 bases; junction bases outside the gene matches: 5. Looked up from germline, CDR1 is SGHAT and CDR2 is FQNNGV. CDR3 DNA sequence: TGTGCCAGCAGCATGGGGACAGGGTACTACGAGCAGTACTTC. Translated: CASSMGTGYYEQYF.

The chain recombines TRBV7-2 with TRBJ1-3; maybe TRBD1 (6 bases). The V end lost 7 bases, the J end lost 6 bases, and 16 bases lay between the germline ends. The CDR3 loop spans 14 amino acids. Germline V gene lookup returns CDR1 SGHTA and CDR2 FQGNSA. The CDR3 loop is CASTPPGHVNTIYF. CDR3 sequence (DNA): TGTGCCAGCACTCCCCCGGGACACGTAAACACCATATATTTT.

This chain joins TRBV9 and TRBJ2-2; D gene uncertain. V was pared by 0 bases and J by 1 base, with 10 bases between. There are 16 residues in the CDR3. The germline V gene encodes CDR1 SGDLS and CDR2 YYNGEE. The chain's CDR3 is CASSVGAVGNTGELFF. DNA for the CDR3: TGTGCCAGCAGCGTAGGGGCAGTGGGGAACACCGGGGAGCTGTTTTTT.

This clone has more than one count but fewer than ten. The rearrangement joins TRBV30 to TRBJ1-1, with a tentative D call TRBD1 (5 bases). This CDR3 has 14 amino acids. Trimming removed 2 bases at V and 0 bases at J, with 10 bases between. Germline V gene sequence: CDR1 GTSNPN, CDR2 SVGIG (reference sequence). CDR3 residues: CAWSLGVMNTEAFF. In nucleotides, the CDR3 is TGTGCCTGGAGTCTAGGGGTGATGAACACTGAAGCTTTCTTT.

This chain uses TRBV11-3 with TRBJ1-5; no reliable D call. Looked up from germline, CDR1 is SGHNT and CDR2 is YENEEA. V was trimmed by 0 bases and J by 2 bases, leaving 2 bases between them. The CDR3 length is 13 residues. Here the CDR3 DNA reads TGTGCCAGCAGCTTAGAACGCAATCAGCCCCAGCATTTT. This translates into CASSLERNQPQHF.

This clone was seen only once. The gene calls are TRBV6-5 and TRBJ1-2; 11 bases are shared with TRBD1. J lost 5 bases, V lost 3 bases, and 5 bases had no gene match. CDR3 length: 15 amino acids. Germline lookup yields CDR1 MNHEY and CDR2 SVGAGI. DNA of the CDR3: TGTGCCAGCAGTTATCCGGGACAGGGGGATTATGGCTACACCTTC. Protein product: CASSYPGQGDYGYTF.

The J gene is TRBJ1-4, the V gene TRBV11-2, with 7 bases matching TRBD1. J was trimmed by 6 bases and V by 0 bases; bases with no gene match: 4. Germline V gene sequence: CDR1 SGHAT, CDR2 FQNNGV. This CDR3 contains 15 residues. CDR3 nucleotide sequence: TGTGCCAGCAGCTTAGAGGCAGGGGGGGATGAAAAACTGTTTTTT. It yields the protein CASSLEAGGDEKLFF.

This clone was seen a handful of times. This sequence joins TRBV7-8 and TRBJ1-2; the D gene is possibly TRBD1 (5 bases). The germline gives CDR1 SGHVS, CDR2 FQNEAQ. The CDR3 extends over 12 amino acids. V lost 5 bases to trimming and J lost 8 bases, with 12 bases between them. CDR3 amino acids: CASSHGGVGYTF. The CDR3 coding sequence is TGTGCCAGCAGCCATGGGGGGGTGGGCTACACCTTC.

The chain carries TRBV7-2 and TRBJ1-6; no definite D call. Trimming removed 5 bases at V and 4 bases at J, with 9 bases between. Looked up from germline, CDR1 is SGHTA and CDR2 is FQGNSA. There are 14 residues in the CDR3. In nucleotides, the CDR3 is TGTGCCAGCAGCCCGTTACCATATAATTCACCCCTCCACTTT. It yields the protein CASSPLPYNSPLHF. Full variable domain (remainder filled in from reference TRBV7-2 and TRBJ1-6): GAGVSQSPSNKVTEKGKDVELRCDPISGHTALYWYRQSLGQGLEFLIYFQGNSAPDKSGLPSDRFSAERTGGSVSTLTIQRTQQEDSAVYLCASSPLPYNSPLHFGNGTRLTVT.

The chain carries TRBV5-1 and TRBJ2-2; D is undetermined. Trimming removed 2 bases from V and 3 bases from J, with 11 bases in between. Germline CDR1 and CDR2: SGHRS and YFSETQ. The CDR3 runs to 15 residues. The DNA of the CDR3 is TGCGCCAGCAGCTTTGGAAATTGGGACACCGGGGAGCTGTTTTTT. It codes for CASSFGNWDTGELFF.

The chain links TRBV7-6 to TRBJ1-2; TRBD1 is a possible D gene (5 bases). The CDR3 spans 13 residues. With 6 bases removed from V and 8 bases from J, the gap between germline ends came to 16 bases. In germline, CDR1 is SGHVS, CDR2 FNYEAQ. The CDR3 region has the DNA TGTGCCAGCAGTTGGGGGGAGACGGGAGGCTACACCTTC. It translates to CASSWGETGGYTF.